The 32 T cell receptor beta chains given below trace back to one sample, sequenced in a study of blood T cell repertoires in COVID-19. Sequenced by immunoSEQ multiplex PCR; TCRdb stores in-frame clones only, minus some. The repertoire holds approximately 290,000 clones, with approximately 89% as singletons. Sequencing used peripheral blood. Every receptor here comes from a woman aged 25 to 39 with COVID-19, enrolled during active disease.

In its sample, this clone was seen a few times. This chain links TRBV7-6 with TRBJ2-7, with 12 bases lining up with TRBD1. The CDR3 covers 15 residues. J was trimmed by 0 bases and V by 6 bases; bases with no gene match: 3. Looked up from germline, CDR1 is SGHVS and CDR2 is FNYEAQ. The CDR3 sequence is CASRSGQGASYEQYF. In DNA form, the CDR3 reads TGTGCCAGCAGATCGGGACAGGGGGCCTCCTACGAGCAGTACTTC.

About this clone: A junction boundary mismatches the germline segment, possibly from a read error. V and J are TRBV9 and TRBJ1-3; D gene ambiguous. The CDR3 has 14 amino acids. Germline values: CDR1 SGDLS, CDR2 YYNGEE. In DNA form, the CDR3 reads TGTGCCAGCAGCGTAGATACACCTGGAGACACCATATATTTT. Its protein is CASSVDTPGDTIYF.

The chain employs TRBV3-1 (or the pseudogene TRBV3-2) and TRBJ1-2; no clear D. Looked up from germline, CDR1 is LGHDT and CDR2 is YNNKEL (reference sequence). This CDR3 has 13 amino acids. Trimming took 2 bases from V and 8 from J, leaving 12 bases between them. The CDR3 DNA sequence: TGTGCCAGCAGCCAAAAAGCGGTGGGGGGCTACACCTTC. This sequence encodes CASSQKAVGGYTF.

V and J are TRBV4-2 and TRBJ2-6; 7 bases are a match to TRBD1. Trimming removed 0 bases from V and 4 bases from J; junction bases left unmatched: 6. The CDR3 loop spans 17 amino acids. CDR1 and CDR2 from the germline V gene are LGHNA and YNFKEQ. The CDR3 nucleotides read TGTGCCAGCAGCCAAGACCCCCAGGGGGAAGGGGCCAACGTCCTGACTTTC. Protein product: CASSQDPQGEGANVLTF.

V usage is TRBV19 and J usage is TRBJ2-1; 9 positions match TRBD1. The J segment lost 8 bases and the V segment lost 7 bases, leaving 12 bases of the junction unmatched. The CDR3 is 15 residues long. From germline, CDR1 is LNHDA and CDR2 SQIVND (reference sequence). DNA for the CDR3: TGTGCCAGTAAGATCACAGGGGGCTCTCTTGATGAGCAGTTCTTC. Translating gives CASKITGGSLDEQFF. Using reference TRBV19 and TRBJ2-1 for the parts outside the CDR3, the full variable domain is DGGITQSPKYLFRKEGQNVTLSCEQNLNHDAMYWYRQDPGQGLRLIYYSQIVNDFQKGDIAEGYSVSREKKESFPLTVTSAQKNPTAFYLCASKITGGSLDEQFFGPGTRLTVL.

The V gene is TRBV5-1, the J gene TRBJ1-2, with D possibly TRBD1 on 6 matching bases. Germline CDR1 reads SGHRS; CDR2 reads YFSETQ. This CDR3 has 13 residues. Trimming shortened V by 9 bases and J by 2 bases, and 14 bases separated the two germline ends. The CDR3: CATRKGQNYGYTF. The CDR3 region has the DNA TGCGCCACCAGAAAGGGACAAAACTATGGCTACACCTTC.

This chain uses TRBV5-6 with TRBJ1-6; possible D gene TRBD1, 5 bases. The germline gives CDR1 SGHDT, CDR2 YYEEEE. This CDR3 spans 15 amino acids. Trimming removed 1 base at V and 8 bases at J, with 13 bases between. The CDR3 nucleotides are TGTGCCAGCAGCTTGTTGCAGGGTGTCTATTCACCCCTCCACTTT. This encodes CASSLLQGVYSPLHF.

The gene calls are TRBV3-1 (or the pseudogene TRBV3-2) and TRBJ2-2; the match to TRBD1 covers 8 bases. The CDR3 runs 14 residues. Germline values: CDR1 LGHDT, CDR2 YNNKEL (reference sequence). The trim removed 7 bases at V and 5 bases at J, leaving 6 bases unmatched. The CDR3 bases are TGTGCCAGCAACCAGAGGACAGGGACCGGGGAGCTGTTTTTT. This encodes CASNQRTGTGELFF.

The chain couples TRBV3-1 (or the pseudogene TRBV3-2) to TRBJ2-2; weak D call: TRBD2 (6 bases). The V and J ends lost 2 bases and 1 base respectively, with 14 bases between them. The germline gives CDR1 LGHDT, CDR2 YNNKEL (reference sequence). This CDR3 is 17 amino acids long. The CDR3 spells CASSQSTSGENTGELFF. The CDR3 bases are TGTGCCAGCAGCCAATCGACCTCGGGGGAGAACACCGGGGAGCTGTTTTTT.

This sequence joins TRBV5-1 and TRBJ1-1; D gene uncertain. The CDR3 length is 13 residues. V was cut by 7 bases and J by 0 bases, with 10 bases left in between. The germline V gene has CDR1 SGHRS and CDR2 YFSETQ. The CDR3 nucleotides are TGCGCCAGCTATCGAGGTATGAACACTGAAGCTTTCTTT. This sequence encodes CASYRGMNTEAFF.

The chain has TRBV2 and TRBJ2-7, with D perhaps TRBD1 (6 bases). The CDR3 extends over 11 amino acids. Germline V lookup: CDR1 SNHLY, CDR2 FYNNEI. Deletions cut 6 bases from V and 8 bases from J, with 11 bases between. The DNA of the CDR3 is TGTGCCAGCAGCAACAGGGTACAGCAGTACTTC. Amino acid sequence: CASSNRVQQYF.

This clone came up once. The V and J genes are TRBV21-1 and TRBJ2-2; TRBD2 is the table's D call, not checked against the DNA. TRBV21-1 is a documented pseudogene. This CDR3 contains 16 residues. In nucleotides, the CDR3 is TGTGCCAGCAGCAATCGGGGGACTCCGAACACCGGGGAGCTGTTTTTT. Amino acids: CASSNRGTPNTGELFF.

This clone was seen only a few times. The rearrangement links TRBV7-2 to TRBJ1-1; D is ambiguous. The CDR3 is 14 residues long. Germline CDR1 and CDR2: SGHTA and FQGNSA. Trimming left V 1 base short and J 5 bases short, with 11 bases between. CDR3 DNA sequence: TGTGCCAGCAGCTTAGTTGGCCTCGGGACTGAAGCTTTCTTT. Translation gives CASSLVGLGTEAFF.

This chain uses TRBV5-1 with TRBJ1-1, with 7 bases matching TRBD1. The CDR3 is 14 amino acids. Germline values: CDR1 SGHRS, CDR2 YFSETQ. After removal of 5 bases from V and 0 bases from J, the junction contained 4 bases not matched to a gene. In DNA form, the CDR3 reads TGCGCCAGCAGGAACACAGGGGTGAACACTGAAGCTTTCTTT. Protein: CASRNTGVNTEAFF.

The chain is built from TRBV7-9 and TRBJ2-2, with 12 bases matching TRBD2. CDR1 is SEHNR, CDR2 FQNEAQ, per germline (reference sequence). V shed 5 bases and J 4 bases; nucleotides not matched to a gene: 5. The CDR3 length is 16 residues. The CDR3 bases are TGTGCCAGCAGCCCTACTAGCGGGGGGCCCACCGGGGAGCTGTTTTTT. Protein: CASSPTSGGPTGELFF.

A note on this clone: The same CDR3 can be traced to other DNA sequences in this sample. The chain carries TRBV5-6 and TRBJ1-2; the match to TRBD1 covers 10 bases. The CDR3 length is 14 residues. The ends lost 4 bases at V and 4 bases at J; junction bases unmatched: 4. Germline CDR1 SGHDT, CDR2 YYEEEE. CDR3 region: CASSPGQGIYGYTF. The CDR3 DNA reads TGTGCCAGCAGCCCGGGACAGGGGATCTATGGCTACACCTTC.

This clone was detected ten times or more. This sequence joins TRBV2 and TRBJ1-2; weak D call: TRBD1 (5 bases). The germline V gene has CDR1 SNHLY and CDR2 FYNNEI. This CDR3 has 18 amino acids. V lost 8 bases and J lost 1, with 26 bases in between. The CDR3 region has the DNA TGTGCCAGCGATTCCCCACGGGACTTTACTATTGGTAACTATGGCTACACCTTC. Translating gives CASDSPRDFTIGNYGYTF.

This chain uses TRBV6-1 with TRBJ2-5; 13 bases align to TRBD2. From germline, CDR1 is MNHNS and CDR2 SASEGT. There are 18 residues in the CDR3. The V gene end was trimmed by 3 bases and the J gene end by 6 bases; junction bases not matched to a gene: 13. The CDR3 DNA follows: TGTGCCAGCAGTGATAAGACTAGCGGGGGGAGTACGTGGAAGACCCAGTACTTC. It is translated as CASSDKTSGGSTWKTQYF.

The rearrangement uses TRBV7-9 and TRBJ1-2; possible D gene TRBD1, 5 bases. This CDR3 comprises 13 residues. Germline loops: CDR1 SEHNR, CDR2 FQNEAQ (reference sequence). Deletions cut 5 bases from V and 3 bases from J, with 10 bases between. The CDR3 DNA is TGTGCCAGCAGCGCCCGACAGTACTATGGCTACACCTTC. Amino acid sequence: CASSARQYYGYTF.

This chain connects TRBV24-1 to TRBJ1-6, with TRBD1 matching 8 bases. The CDR3 contains 18 residues. J gave up 9 bases and V 3 bases, and 15 bases lay outside the gene matches. From germline, CDR1 is KGHDR and CDR2 SFDVKD. CDR3 amino acids: CATSDKRQGATATSPLHF. CDR3 DNA sequence: TGTGCCACCAGTGATAAACGGCAGGGGGCGACTGCGACTTCACCCCTCCACTTT.

This chain connects TRBV28 to TRBJ2-3; 10 bases match TRBD2. V lost 7 bases and J lost 3; bases outside the gene matches: 4. Germline V gene sequence: CDR1 MDHEN, CDR2 SYDVKM. The CDR3 runs to 14 residues. CDR3 in amino acids: CASTDSGGTDTQYF. CDR3 nucleotide sequence: TGTGCCAGCACCGATAGCGGGGGGACAGATACGCAGTATTTT.

CDR3 DNA sequence: TGTGCCAGCAGCTTAGGGCCCACCCAGTCCTACAATGAGCAGTTCTTC. Protein product: CASSLGPTQSYNEQFF. The J gene is TRBJ2-1, the V gene TRBV11-3; D not certain. The CDR3 length is 16 residues. V shed 1 base and J shed 1 base, with 11 bases lying between them. CDR1 is SGHNT and CDR2 is YENEEA in the germline V gene.

The chain carries TRBV29-1 and TRBJ1-5, with D possibly TRBD1 on 6 matching bases. The germline CDR1 and CDR2 sequences are SQVTM and ANQGSEA. This CDR3 contains 13 residues. V dropped 7 bases and J dropped 7 bases, with 17 bases sitting between them. The CDR3 sequence is CSAITFQGQPQHF. The CDR3 DNA sequence: TGCAGCGCCATTACATTTCAGGGGCAGCCCCAGCATTTT.

This chain joins TRBV5-6 and TRBJ1-6; a weak D match, TRBD1 (6 bases). This CDR3 has 13 amino acids. Germline V lookup: CDR1 SGHDT, CDR2 YYEEEE. Trimming took 6 bases from V and 6 from J, leaving 10 bases between them. The CDR3 DNA reads as TGTGCCAGCATGAGGGACATTAATTCACCCCTCCACTTT. It specifies CASMRDINSPLHF. Filled out from reference TRBV5-6 and TRBJ1-6, the complete variable domain reads DAGVTQSPTHLIKTRGQQVTLRCSPKSGHDTVSWYQQALGQGPQFIFQYYEEEERQRGNFPDRFSGHQFPNYSSELNVNALLLGDSALYLCASMRDINSPLHFGNGTRLTVT.

The V and J genes are TRBV18 and TRBJ1-1; tentative D call: TRBD1 (6 bases). Germline values: CDR1 KGHSH, CDR2 LQKENI. The CDR3 is made up of 13 amino acids. Trimming left V 8 bases short and J 13 bases short, with 23 bases between. CDR3: CASEGGSSSIGFF. The CDR3 coding sequence is TGTGCCAGCGAAGGGGGATCCTCAAGCATCGGTTTCTTT. The whole variable domain, filled in from reference TRBV18 and TRBJ1-1, reads NAGVMQNPRHLVRRRGQEARLRCSPMKGHSHVYWYRQLPEEGLKFMVYLQKENIIDESGMPKERFSAEFPKEGPSILRIQQVVRGDSAAYFCASEGGSSSIGFFGQGTRLTVV.

The rearrangement uses TRBV4-2 and TRBJ2-3; the D is unclear. This CDR3 region has 15 residues. V was clipped by 0 bases and J by 1 base, with 8 bases between them. Per germline, CDR1 LGHNA and CDR2 YNFKEQ. CDR3 DNA sequence: TGTGCCAGCAGCCAAGAGGCCTCCCGCACAGATACGCAGTATTTT. It is translated as CASSQEASRTDTQYF.

The chain couples TRBV18 to TRBJ1-2; D gene uncertain. Germline assignment: CDR1 KGHSH and CDR2 LQKENI. CDR3 length equals 16 residues. The germline V and J ends were trimmed by 3 bases and 0 bases, with 14 bases remaining between them. This CDR3 is CASSPIRVPSNYGYTF. CDR3 in DNA: TGTGCCAGCTCACCGATACGGGTACCTTCTAACTATGGCTACACCTTC.

V usage is TRBV7-7 and J usage is TRBJ1-1; perhaps TRBD1 as D (5 bases). The germline V gene encodes CDR1 SSHAT and CDR2 FNYEAQ (reference sequence). The CDR3 loop spans 16 amino acids. Trimming pared 0 bases from V and 5 bases from J, leaving 16 bases between. The CDR3 DNA follows: TGTGCCAGCAGCTTAGCGCCAGGGTTCGGTGTGACTGAAGCTTTCTTT. The encoded protein is CASSLAPGFGVTEAFF.

This clone showed up just once. The chain combines TRBV10-3 with TRBJ1-4; D perhaps matches TRBD1 (5 bases). Looked up from germline, CDR1 is ENHRY and CDR2 is SYGVKD. The CDR3 length is 16 residues. V was cut by 6 bases and J by 1 base, with 15 bases left in between. CDR3 DNA sequence: TGTGCCATCAGGGGGGACTCAGGTTTAACTAATGAAAAACTGTTTTTT. Encoded protein: CAIRGDSGLTNEKLFF.

The chain links TRBV15 to TRBJ2-5; D is unclear. Trimming removed 3 bases from V and 7 bases from J, with 12 bases in between. CDR1 LNHNV and CDR2 YYDKDF come from the germline V gene (reference sequence). CDR3 length: 13 residues. The DNA for the CDR3 is TGTGCCACCAGCAGGGCCGCCTCGTGGACCCAGTACTTC. Residues: CATSRAASWTQYF.

V gene TRBV6-1 combines with J gene TRBJ2-7; a weak D match, TRBD2 (5 bases). Deletions cut 2 bases from V and 4 bases from J, with 9 bases between. CDR3 length equals 13 residues. Germline V gene sequence: CDR1 MNHNS, CDR2 SASEGT. The CDR3 here is CASSERAAYEQYF. The CDR3 coding sequence is TGTGCCAGCAGTGAACGAGCGGCGTACGAGCAGTACTTC.

Details on this clone: Relative to the germline gene, one junction end is altered; a read error may explain this. The V gene is TRBV15, the J gene TRBJ1-2; 7 nucleotides match TRBD1. The CDR3 runs 12 residues. Germline V lookup: CDR1 LNHNV, CDR2 YYDKDF (reference sequence). The CDR3 sequence: CATSRDQGGWSF. CDR3 coding DNA: TGTGCCACCAGCAGAGATCAGGGGGGCTGGTCCTTC.